Below are 7 T cell receptor beta chains sequenced from a single sample in a study of blood T cell repertoires in COVID-19. Using immunoSEQ multiplex PCR, the repertoire was profiled, and TCRdb retains in-frame clones only, with some absent. The data hold roughly 330,000 clones, with 87% observed a single time. Sequenced material: PBMCs or T cells enriched from blood (not recorded which). The source is a woman in her twenties or thirties who had recovered from COVID-19.

The chain recombines TRBV7-9 with TRBJ1-2; D is perhaps TRBD1 (6 bases). CDR3 length: 14 residues. CDR1 is SEHNR, CDR2 FQNEAQ, per germline (reference sequence). V was clipped by 5 bases and J by 1 base, with 11 bases between them. CDR3: CASSLSQGNYGYTF. The CDR3 bases are TGTGCCAGCAGCCTCTCACAGGGTAACTATGGCTACACCTTC.

CDR3 region: CASSPRVAAYGYTF. In DNA form, the CDR3 reads TGTGCCAGCAGTCCCAGGGTTGCCGCCTATGGCTACACCTTC. This chain uses TRBV2 with TRBJ1-2, with a weak D call TRBD1 (5 bases). Trimming removed 5 bases at V and 4 bases at J, with 14 bases between. CDR1 and CDR2 from the germline V gene are SNHLY and FYNNEI. CDR3 length equals 14 residues.

This clone was seen a single time. The V gene is TRBV23-1, the J gene TRBJ1-5; D remains unclear. TRBV23-1 is an ORF, and what it does is uncertain. This CDR3 region has 18 residues. Deletions cut 0 bases from V and 0 bases from J, with 15 bases between. In DNA, the CDR3 is TGCGCCAGCAGTCAATCGGGGTCGAGGAGGGCTAGCAATCAGCCCCAGCATTTT. Translating gives CASSQSGSRRASNQPQHF.

The rearrangement links TRBV28 to TRBJ1-2; tentatively, D is TRBD1 (6 bases). CDR1 and CDR2 from the germline V gene are MDHEN and SYDVKM. This CDR3 spans 14 amino acids. Trimming removed 1 base from V and 3 bases from J, with 9 bases in between. The CDR3 nucleotides read TGTGCCAGCAGTTTATCAGGGGTCGACTATGGCTACACCTTC. Its translation is CASSLSGVDYGYTF.

This rearrangement joins TRBV27 to TRBJ2-1, with TRBD2 matching over 16 bases. Germline CDR1 is MNHEY and CDR2 is SMNVEV (reference sequence). This CDR3 has 15 residues. J was trimmed by 7 bases and V by 5 bases; bases with no gene match: 2. The CDR3 coding sequence is TGTGCCAGCAGTCAGGGACTAGCGGGGGGGAATGAGCAGTTCTTC. This encodes CASSQGLAGGNEQFF.

The genes are TRBV7-9 and TRBJ1-2, with D perhaps matching TRBD1 (5 bases). CDR3 length equals 14 residues. CDR1 is SEHNR and CDR2 is FQNEAQ in the germline V gene (reference sequence). With 2 bases removed from V and 2 bases from J, the gap between germline ends came to 9 bases. Here the CDR3 DNA reads TGTGCCAGCAGCTTACTGGACAAGAACTATGGCTACACCTTC. Protein: CASSLLDKNYGYTF. Full variable domain (remainder filled in from reference TRBV7-9 and TRBJ1-2): DTGVSQNPRHKITKRGQNVTFRCDPISEHNRLYWYRQTLGQGPEFLTYFQNEAQLEKSRLLSDRFSAERPKGSFSTLEIQRTEQGDSAMYLCASSLLDKNYGYTFGSGTRLTVV.

The rearrangement joins TRBV19 to TRBJ2-7; D possibly corresponds to TRBD1 (6 bases). This CDR3 is 15 amino acids long. Trimming cost V 5 bases and J 6 bases, with 20 bases left between them. Germline CDR1 reads LNHDA; CDR2 reads SQIVND (reference sequence). The CDR3 reads CASSQPGHGSTEQYF. In nucleotides, the CDR3 is TGTGCCAGTAGTCAACCGGGACACGGCTCTACCGAGCAGTACTTC. The whole variable domain, filled in from reference TRBV19 and TRBJ2-7, reads DGGITQSPKYLFRKEGQNVTLSCEQNLNHDAMYWYRQDPGQGLRLIYYSQIVNDFQKGDIAEGYSVSREKKESFPLTVTSAQKNPTAFYLCASSQPGHGSTEQYFGPGTRLTVT.